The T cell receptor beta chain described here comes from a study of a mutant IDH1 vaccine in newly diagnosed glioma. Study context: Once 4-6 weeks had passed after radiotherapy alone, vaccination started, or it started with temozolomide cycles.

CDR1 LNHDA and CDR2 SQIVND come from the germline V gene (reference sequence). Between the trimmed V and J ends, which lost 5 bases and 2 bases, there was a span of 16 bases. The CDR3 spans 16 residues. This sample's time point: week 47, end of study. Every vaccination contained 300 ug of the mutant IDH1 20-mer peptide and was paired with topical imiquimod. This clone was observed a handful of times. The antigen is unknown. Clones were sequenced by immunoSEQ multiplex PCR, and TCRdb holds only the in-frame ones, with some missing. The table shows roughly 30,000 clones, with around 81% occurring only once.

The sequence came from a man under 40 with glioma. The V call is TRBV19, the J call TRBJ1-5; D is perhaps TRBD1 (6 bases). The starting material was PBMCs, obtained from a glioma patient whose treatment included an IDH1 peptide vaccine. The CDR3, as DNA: TGTGCCAGTAGTCCGATGGGGGAGGGGGGCAATCAGCCCCAGCATTTT. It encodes CASSPMGEGGNQPQHF. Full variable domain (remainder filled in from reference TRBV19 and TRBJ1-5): DGGITQSPKYLFRKEGQNVTLSCEQNLNHDAMYWYRQDPGQGLRLIYYSQIVNDFQKGDIAEGYSVSREKKESFPLTVTSAQKNPTAFYLCASSPMGEGGNQPQHFGDGTRLSIL.